Below are 14 T cell receptor beta chains sequenced from a single sample in a study of human T cells and chemical hapten exposure (dated by TCRdb to about 2021). Library method: 5' RACE. Data came from an Illumina MiSeq. TCRdb cleaned the public reads at Q25 with fastp, built clones with MiXCR and kept in-frame beta chains. For every CDR3 protein sequence, its rows merge into one entry that carries the most common genes and DNA. Within this sample are around 82,000 distinct CDR3 sequences, with roughly 8.4% of them counted one time only. The ten biggest clones cover about 2.2% of the sample. Total RNA was isolated from unfractionated whole blood collected in Tempus Blood RNA tubes. The receptors originated from a male donor in good health.

This clonotype was detected a few times. The chain uses TRBV6-1 and TRBJ1-1, with D hard to call. Between the trimmed V and J ends, which lost 3 bases and 1 base, there was a span of 12 bases. The germline V gene encodes CDR1 MNHNS and CDR2 SASEGT. CDR3 length equals 15 residues. The CDR3 spells CASSERVNPNTEAFF. The CDR3 DNA is TGTGCCAGCAGTGAGAGGGTTAATCCGAACACTGAAGCTTTCTTT.

V and J are TRBV7-9 and TRBJ1-1; 9 bases map to TRBD1. Germline V gives CDR1 SEHNR, CDR2 FQNEAQ (reference sequence). This CDR3 is built from 17 residues. The junction had 11 bases not matched to a gene; V was cut back by 5 bases and J by 1 base. The CDR3 DNA reads as TGTGCCAGCAGCGTGGACCGGGACAGGGAATCGAACACTGAAGCTTTCTTT. This gives the protein CASSVDRDRESNTEAFF.

This clonotype is medium-sized (0.01 to 0.1%) within its sample. This rearrangement joins TRBV6-4 to TRBJ2-3, with TRBD1 matching 10 bases. V shed 2 bases, J shed 4 bases, and the junction held 0 bases outside the gene matches. Germline V lookup: CDR1 MRHNA, CDR2 SNTAGT. This CDR3 spans 14 amino acids. The CDR3 DNA reads as TGTGCCAGCAGTGACGGGACAGGGGCAGATACGCAGTATTTT. Encoded protein: CASSDGTGADTQYF.

The table lists this clonotype with a few counts. The genes are TRBV6-4 and TRBJ2-1; no firm D call. Per germline, CDR1 MRHNA and CDR2 SNTAGT. This CDR3 is 16 amino acids long. V shed 6 bases and J shed 9 bases, with 24 bases lying between them. CDR3 region: CASSALGNGYQGEQFF. The CDR3 DNA reads TGTGCCAGCAGCGCTCTAGGTAACGGTTATCAAGGTGAGCAGTTCTTC.

This clonotype was seen more than once but under ten times. The chain carries TRBV10-3 and TRBJ1-5, with D maybe TRBD1 (5 bases). The CDR3 has 15 residues. The V end lost 2 bases, the J end lost 3 bases, and 11 bases lay between the germline ends. Germline V gene data show CDR1 as ENHRY and CDR2 as SYGVKD. This CDR3 is CAISEERDLNQPQHF. The CDR3 DNA sequence: TGTGCCATCAGTGAGGAAAGGGACCTCAATCAGCCCCAGCATTTT.

This clonotype was detected ten times or more. The V and J genes are TRBV7-9 and TRBJ2-3; 16 positions match TRBD2. The length of the CDR3 is 21 residues. The V and J ends lost 1 base and 0 bases, in that order; junction bases with no gene match: 10. CDR1 and CDR2 (germline): SEHNR, FQNEAQ (reference sequence). Here the CDR3 DNA reads TGTGCCAGCAGCTTAGGATCCGGGACTAGCGGGAGGGCCCGTAGCACAGATACGCAGTATTTT. Translating gives CASSLGSGTSGRARSTDTQYF.

As regards this clonotype: A read error may explain this, as a much larger clone is one base away. This chain uses TRBV6-1 with TRBJ1-2; D gene unclear. Between the trimmed V and J ends, which lost 2 bases and 4 bases, there was a span of 14 bases. CDR1 is MNHNS, CDR2 SASEGT, per germline. The CDR3 contains 15 residues. The DNA for the CDR3 is TGTGCCAGCAGTGAACCGCCTCCCCGTTTCTATGGCTACACCTTC. Amino acid sequence: CASSEPPPRFYGYTF.

The rearrangement links TRBV12-3 or TRBV12-4 to TRBJ2-2, with TRBD1 identical over 11 bases. The V segment lost 7 bases and the J segment 2 bases; nucleotides outside the gene matches: 9. The CDR3 totals 17 residues. The CDR3: CASTRGDRGGNTGELFF. The CDR3 coding sequence is TGTGCCAGCACCAGGGGGGACAGGGGGGGAAACACCGGGGAGCTGTTTTTT.

This clonotype came up many times. The rearrangement links TRBV5-1 to TRBJ1-1, with 7 bases aligning to TRBD1. With V trimmed by 0 bases and J by 4 bases, 3 bases remained unmatched. Germline-derived CDR1 and CDR2 are SGHRS and YFSETQ. This CDR3 is 14 amino acids long. Written as DNA, the CDR3 is TGCGCCAGCAGCTTGGTGGCAGGGGGCACTGAAGCTTTCTTT. Protein product: CASSLVAGGTEAFF. The whole variable domain, remainder taken from reference TRBV5-1 and TRBJ1-1, is KAGVTQTPRYLIKTRGQQVTLSCSPISGHRSVSWYQQTPGQGLQFLFEYFSETQRNKGNFPGRFSGRQFSNSRSEMNVSTLELGDSALYLCASSLVAGGTEAFFGQGTRLTVV.

The V and J genes are TRBV2 and TRBJ2-3, with 11 bases that match TRBD2. There are 20 residues in the CDR3. Germline V gives CDR1 SNHLY, CDR2 FYNNEI. After removal of 4 bases from V and 0 bases from J, the junction contained 15 bases not matched to a gene. CDR3 sequence reads: CASSGGTSGAPFLSTDTQYF. Here the CDR3 DNA reads TGTGCCAGCAGTGGGGGGACTAGCGGAGCCCCCTTTCTTAGCACAGATACGCAGTATTTT.

This rearrangement joins TRBV7-8 to TRBJ1-1; D remains ambiguous. The CDR3 loop spans 16 amino acids. V dropped 0 bases and J dropped 2 bases, with 13 bases sitting between them. CDR1 and CDR2 from the germline V gene are SGHVS and FQNEAQ. The CDR3: CASSLAPYGRNTEAFF. The CDR3 bases are TGTGCCAGCAGCTTAGCACCGTACGGGAGAAACACTGAAGCTTTCTTT.

Many counts were recorded for this clonotype. CDR3 protein: CSPRVQNFNNEQFF. As DNA, the CDR3 is TGCAGTCCAAGAGTTCAGAACTTCAACAATGAGCAGTTCTTC. The J gene is TRBJ2-1, the V gene TRBV20-1; D is ambiguous. Trimming shortened V by 8 bases and J by 5 bases, and 19 bases separated the two germline ends. The CDR3 loop spans 14 amino acids. CDR1 is DFQATT, CDR2 SNEGSKA, per germline (reference sequence).

This clonotype was detected ten times or more. The chain uses TRBV12-3 or TRBV12-4 and TRBJ1-1, with D perhaps matching TRBD1 (5 bases). Trimming took off 6 bases at V and 2 bases at J, with 13 bases between the two ends. The CDR3 contains 14 residues. This CDR3 is CASSFDSPNTEAFF. The CDR3 DNA is TGTGCCAGCAGCTTCGACAGCCCAAACACTGAAGCTTTCTTT.

The sample holds a few counts of this clonotype. The chain uses TRBV11-1 and TRBJ2-6; TRBD1 agrees at 10 bases. After removal of 6 bases from V and 0 bases from J, the junction contained 2 bases not matched to a gene. Per the germline V gene, CDR1 is SGHAT and CDR2 is FQDESV (reference sequence). The CDR3 spans 16 residues. The CDR3 reads CASRDRGISGANVLTF. In DNA form, the CDR3 reads TGTGCCAGCAGGGACAGGGGGATCTCTGGGGCCAACGTCCTGACTTTC. Filled out from reference TRBV11-1 and TRBJ2-6, the complete variable domain reads EAEVAQSPRYKITEKSQAVAFWCDPISGHATLYWYRQILGQGPELLVQFQDESVVDDSQLPKDRFSAERLKGVDSTLKIQPAELGDSAMYLCASRDRGISGANVLTFGAGSRLTVL.